The present TCR beta chain was sequenced within a study of response to subunit inactivated influenza vaccine. TCRdb re-derived calls from the RT-PCR reads in MiXCR, one entry per CDR3 protein. The table includes about 520,000 distinct CDR3 sequences, 25% detected once. This sequence originates from a man aged 45-60 years who received an inactivated influenza vaccine. Sequencing was performed on CD4+ T cells sorted from PBMCs, taken more than 4 days after vaccination.

CDR3 DNA sequence: TGCAGCGTGAGGCGGCGGATGGACTACGAGCAGTACTTC. Encoded protein: CSVRRRMDYEQYF. The chain carries TRBV29-1 and TRBJ2-7; D is ambiguous. The CDR3 is made up of 13 amino acids. Germline V gene lookup returns CDR1 SQVTM and CDR2 ANQGSEA. V was cut by 6 bases and J by 3 bases, with 15 bases left in between.